These T cell receptor beta chains were read from a single sample in a study of cytomegalovirus exposure and HLA in healthy donors. Only in-frame clones appear in the TCRdb table, and some are missing; sequencing was by immunoSEQ multiplex PCR. Its clone listing holds 75,000 to 80,000 clones. Sequenced: PBMCs. The receptor source for this set is a man aged 18 to 29 in good health and CMV-seropositive. CDR3s include the opening cysteine and the closing phenylalanine or tryptophan. The D gene is left open where the match is weak.

TRBJ1-2 | TRBV6-1 | TRBD1 | TGTGCCAGCACCAGACAGGGGCCTGCCTATGGCTACACCTTC | CASTRQGPAYGYTF
TRBJ2-7 | TRBV5-1 | TRBD2 | TGCGCCAGCAGCCCCCTGGGAAGCGGGGTCGCCTACGAGCAGTACTTC | CASSPLGSGVAYEQYF
TRBJ2-7 | TRBV6-5 | NA | TGTGCCAGCACTATTACCGGGGGGCGAAACGAGCAGTACTTC | CASTITGGRNEQYF
TRBJ1-1 | TRBV23-1 | NA | TGCGCCAGCAGTCAGGTCAGGGAGGGGATGAACACTGAAGCTTTCTTT | CASSQVREGMNTEAFF
TRBJ2-3 | TRBV4-2 | TRBD2 | TGTGCCAGCAGCCACGGACTAGCGGAGACCACAGATACGCAGTATTTT | CASSHGLAETTDTQYF
TRBJ1-1 | TRBV4-1 | NA | TGCGCCAGCGGAGCCGGCACTGAAGCTTTCTTT | CASGAGTEAFF
TRBJ2-1 | TRBV9 | NA | TGTGCCAGCAGCGTAGTGGGGGGTGGCCCCAGCCACAATGAGCAGTTCTTC | CASSVVGGGPSHNEQFF
TRBJ2-7 | TRBV27 | NA | TGTGCCAGCAGTTTAGTAGGGGTCGAGCAGTACTTC | CASSLVGVEQYF
TRBJ2-7 | TRBV30 | TRBD2 | TGTGCCTGGAGTGTCGGGCTAGCGGGGGCCTACGAGCAGTACTTC | CAWSVGLAGAYEQYF
TRBJ2-1 | TRBV19 | TRBD1 | TGTGCCAGTAGTACCCTGGGACAGCTTAATGAGCAGTTCTTC | CASSTLGQLNEQFF
TRBJ1-5 | TRBV18 | NA | TGTGCCAGCTCACCAAATTTGCAGGGAGGGAATCAGCCCCAGCATTTT | CASSPNLQGGNQPQHF
TRBJ1-1 | TRBV5-5 | NA | TGTGCCAGCAGCACTACCGACAGCCAGAACACTGAAGCTTTCTTT | CASSTTDSQNTEAFF
TRBJ1-5 | TRBV27 | NA | TGTGCCAGCAGCGAAAGGAGTGTGGGCAATCAGCCCCAGCATTTT | CASSERSVGNQPQHF
TRBJ1-5 | TRBV2 | NA | TGTGCCAGCAGGGGGGCCGGCGGCAATCAGCCCCAGCATTTT | CASRGAGGNQPQHF
TRBJ2-7 | TRBV5-1 | NA | TGCGCCAGCAGCTTGGCTCCCGGGGTTTACGAGCAGTACTTC | CASSLAPGVYEQYF
TRBJ2-2 | TRBV6-5 | NA | TGTGCCAGCAGTTACTCGATGGCGGTATCGACCGGGGAGCTGTTTTTT | CASSYSMAVSTGELFF
TRBJ2-7 | TRBV6-1 | NA | TGTGCCAGCAGAATCGCGGTCAGGGGCCCCTACGAGCAGTACTTC | CASRIAVRGPYEQYF
TRBJ2-7 | TRBV29-1 | NA | TGCAGCGTTGAAGAGGGACTCTTC | CSVEEGLF
TRBJ1-5 | TRBV6-6 | NA | TGTGCCAGCAGTTACCCTGAGGAGACGTCTAATCAGCCCCAGCATTTT | CASSYPEETSNQPQHF
TRBJ2-7 | TRBV15 | TRBD2 | TGTGCCACCAGCCGTTTAGCGGGAGGGCCGGAGGAGCAGTACTTC | CATSRLAGGPEEQYF
TRBJ2-7 | TRBV2 | NA | TGTGCCAGCAGCACAGACCAGGCCACCTACGAGCAGTACTTC | CASSTDQATYEQYF
TRBJ1-4 | TRBV5-8 | NA | TGTGCCAGCAGCTTGGGGTTATACGGGTATGAAAAACTGTTTTTT | CASSLGLYGYEKLFF
TRBJ1-1 | TRBV9 | NA | TGTGCCAGCAGCGTAGTTGGGCATACTGAAGCTTTCTTT | CASSVVGHTEAFF
TRBJ2-7 | TRBV5-1 | NA | TGCGCCAGCAGCTTGGAAGGGGGTAATTATCGCGAGCAGTACTTC | CASSLEGGNYREQYF
TRBJ1-4 | TRBV6-1 | NA | TGTGCCAGCAGAGACAGAACTAATGAAAAACTGTTTTTT | CASRDRTNEKLFF
TRBJ2-4 | TRBV19 | NA | TGTGCCAGTAGTGTTTTACCTTTGGGAGACAACATTCAGTACTTC | CASSVLPLGDNIQYF
TRBJ1-5 | TRBV6-1 | TRBD1 | TGTGCCAGCAGTTCCCGACAGGGGGAGGCTCAGCCCCAGCATTTT | CASSSRQGEAQPQHF